Each of the 29 T cell receptor beta chains below was sequenced from the same sample in a study of CD8+ T cells in alopecia areata. As the sequencing template, cDNA was produced by extracting RNA and reverse transcribing it. Sequenced by immunoSEQ multiplex PCR; TCRdb stores in-frame clones only, minus some. The sample has 200,000 to 250,000 clones, over 60% seen once. Documented treatment: oral pan-JAK inhibitor, 5-10 mg twice daily. Sequenced here: CD4+ T cells sorted from blood, sampled at week 4, from a patient treated with tofacitinib. These TCRs come from a human donor with alopecia areata.

The gene calls are TRBV2 and TRBJ1-5; tentatively, D is TRBD1 (5 bases). CDR1 and CDR2 (germline): SNHLY, FYNNEI. This CDR3 is 14 amino acids long. Trimming cost V 4 bases and J 4 bases, with 11 bases left between them. The CDR3 loop is CASSVLTENQPQHF. Written as DNA, the CDR3 is TGTGCCAGCAGTGTTTTGACAGAGAATCAGCCCCAGCATTTT.

This clone has just a few counts. CDR3 nucleotide sequence: TGTGCCAGTAGTGAGAGACAGGGTCCTAGCCAGCCCCAGCATTTT. Translation gives CASSERQGPSQPQHF. The chain combines TRBV19 with TRBJ1-5; 7 bases line up with TRBD1. Germline values: CDR1 LNHDA, CDR2 SQIVND (reference sequence). V lost 5 bases and J lost 7; bases outside the gene matches: 11. The CDR3 totals 15 residues. Based on the CDR3 plus reference TRBV19 and TRBJ1-5, the full variable domain is DGGITQSPKYLFRKEGQNVTLSCEQNLNHDAMYWYRQDPGQGLRLIYYSQIVNDFQKGDIAEGYSVSREKKESFPLTVTSAQKNPTAFYLCASSERQGPSQPQHFGDGTRLSIL.

This clone was seen only a few times. V gene TRBV15 combines with J gene TRBJ1-4, with D unclear. CDR1 and CDR2 (germline): LNHNV, YYDKDF (reference sequence). The ends were cut back, 1 base at V and 5 bases at J, with 11 bases in the middle. The CDR3 loop spans 15 amino acids. The chain's CDR3 is CATSRGNAGNEKLFF. For the CDR3, the DNA is TGTGCCACCAGCAGAGGAAATGCAGGAAATGAAAAACTGTTTTTT.

The V gene is TRBV7-2, the J gene TRBJ2-7, with D uncertain. Trimming took 1 base from V and 2 from J, leaving 9 bases between them. CDR1 and CDR2 from the germline V gene are SGHTA and FQGNSA. CDR3 length: 14 residues. The CDR3 coding sequence is TGTGCCAGCAGCTTAGATACCGGACCCTACGAGCAGTACTTC. Translating gives CASSLDTGPYEQYF. Full variable domain (remainder filled in from reference TRBV7-2 and TRBJ2-7): GAGVSQSPSNKVTEKGKDVELRCDPISGHTALYWYRQSLGQGLEFLIYFQGNSAPDKSGLPSDRFSAERTGGSVSTLTIQRTQQEDSAVYLCASSLDTGPYEQYFGPGTRLTVT.

The chain recombines TRBV27 with TRBJ1-2, with a possible D match to TRBD1 (6 bases). Germline CDR1 and CDR2: MNHEY and SMNVEV (reference sequence). CDR3 length: 16 amino acids. V lost 5 bases and J 4 bases, leaving 20 bases between the germline ends. DNA of the CDR3: TGTGCCAGCAGTCTCGGACAACCTACAGGGAGCTATGGCTACACCTTC. Translating it yields CASSLGQPTGSYGYTF.

The V gene is TRBV27, the J gene TRBJ1-5; D might be TRBD1 (6 bases). The V end lost 3 bases, the J end lost 0 bases, and 9 bases lay between the germline ends. The CDR3 is made up of 15 amino acids. Germline lookup yields CDR1 MNHEY and CDR2 SMNVEV (reference sequence). The CDR3 region has the DNA TGTGCCAGCAGTTTGACAGGAGATAGCAATCAGCCCCAGCATTTT. Its protein is CASSLTGDSNQPQHF.

V is TRBV15 and J is TRBJ2-3; D is possibly TRBD2 (6 bases). Trimming took 1 base from V and 4 from J, leaving 15 bases between them. This CDR3 has 16 amino acids. Germline V CDR1 and CDR2: LNHNV, YYDKDF (reference sequence). The chain's CDR3 is CATSRGGGGAADTQYF. In DNA, the CDR3 is TGTGCCACCAGCAGAGGAGGTGGCGGGGCAGCAGATACGCAGTATTTT.

This sequence joins TRBV25-1 and TRBJ2-6; D uncertain. Germline CDR1 is MGHDK and CDR2 is SYGVNS. V was trimmed by 4 bases and J by 4 bases, leaving 5 bases between them. The CDR3 contains 13 residues. CDR3 in DNA: TGTGCCAGCAGTGCAGTCGGGGCCAACGTCCTGACTTTC. This gives the protein CASSAVGANVLTF.

The J gene is TRBJ2-7, the V gene TRBV9, with D possibly TRBD1 on 7 matching bases. The germline V gene has CDR1 SGDLS and CDR2 YYNGEE. V gave up 0 bases and J gave up 3 bases, with 10 bases separating them. The CDR3 covers 14 residues. The chain's CDR3 is CASSVDQGGYEQYF. As DNA, the CDR3 is TGTGCCAGCAGCGTAGATCAGGGGGGCTACGAGCAGTACTTC.

Remarks on this clone: Its ends do not fully match the called genes, so a read error is possible. CDR3 nucleotides: TGTGCCTGGAGTGGAGGGACAGCCCAAAACATTCAGTACTTC. It is translated as CAWSGGTAQNIQYF. The V call is TRBV30, the J call TRBJ2-4; 7 positions match TRBD1. The CDR3 runs to 14 residues. CDR1 GTSNPN and CDR2 SVGIG come from the germline V gene (reference sequence). Filled out from reference TRBV30 and TRBJ2-4, the complete variable domain reads SQTIHQWPATLVQPVGSPLSLECTVEGTSNPNLYWYRQAAGRGLQLLFYSVGIGQISSEVPQNLSASRPQDRQFILSSKKLLLSDSGFYLCAWSGGTAQNIQYFGAGTRLSVL.

The chain uses TRBV7-2 and TRBJ2-3; TRBD2 might be the D (6 bases). CDR3 length: 17 residues. The V end lost 1 base, the J end lost 5 bases, and 19 bases lay between the germline ends. From germline, CDR1 is SGHTA and CDR2 FQGNSA. The CDR3 here is CASSLVAVAATGDTQYF. The CDR3 region has the DNA TGTGCCAGCAGCTTAGTAGCAGTAGCGGCCACAGGAGATACGCAGTATTTT.

The J gene is TRBJ2-5, the V gene TRBV20-1, with no clear D. Trimming removed 3 bases from V and 5 bases from J, with 1 base in between. The germline gives CDR1 DFQATT, CDR2 SNEGSKA (reference sequence). The CDR3 has 9 residues. CDR3 protein: CSARETQYF. As DNA, the CDR3 is TGCAGTGCTAGGGAGACCCAGTACTTC.

The chain has TRBV9 and TRBJ2-3, with D possibly being TRBD1 or TRBD2 (7 bases each). From germline, CDR1 is SGDLS and CDR2 YYNGEE. CDR3 length: 16 amino acids. V was clipped by 3 bases and J by 5 bases, with 19 bases between them. The DNA of the CDR3 is TGTGCCAGCAGCGCCTCAGGGGGGGTGAATGTAGATACGCAGTATTTT. As protein: CASSASGGVNVDTQYF.

The rearrangement joins TRBV6-5 to TRBJ1-6; D possibly corresponds to TRBD1 (5 bases). Germline V CDR1 and CDR2: MNHEY, SVGAGI. The CDR3 covers 13 residues. V was trimmed by 5 bases and J by 9 bases, leaving 11 bases between them. The CDR3 reads CASSRGNGSPLHF. The CDR3 DNA is TGTGCCAGCAGTCGGGGCAACGGTTCACCCCTCCACTTT.

The CDR3 loop reads CAWRSRVLSAEAFF. CDR3 DNA: TGTGCCTGGAGAAGCAGGGTTTTATCCGCTGAAGCTTTCTTT. The rearrangement joins TRBV30 to TRBJ1-1, with a possible D match to TRBD1 (5 bases). The CDR3 sequence is 14 residues long. CDR1 GTSNPN and CDR2 SVGIG come from the germline V gene (reference sequence). Trimming removed 3 bases at V and 6 bases at J, with 17 bases between.

The V gene is TRBV19, the J gene TRBJ1-5; tentative D call: TRBD1 (6 bases). V gave up 4 bases and J gave up 1 base, with 11 bases separating them. CDR1 and CDR2 from the germline V gene are LNHDA and SQIVND (reference sequence). The CDR3 has 15 amino acids. The CDR3 reads CASSTQGVSNQPQHF. Written as DNA, the CDR3 is TGTGCCAGTAGTACACAGGGCGTAAGCAATCAGCCCCAGCATTTT.

The chain joins TRBV2 to TRBJ1-2; 11 positions match TRBD1. Looked up from germline, CDR1 is SNHLY and CDR2 is FYNNEI. Germline trimming cut 6 bases from V and 8 bases from J; bases unmatched to any gene: 5. CDR3 length: 13 residues. The DNA of the CDR3 is TGTGCCAGCAGGGACAGGGGGCAAAGAGGCTACACCTTC. It codes for CASRDRGQRGYTF.

The V gene is TRBV15, the J gene TRBJ2-2; D remains ambiguous. Germline V lookup: CDR1 LNHNV, CDR2 YYDKDF (reference sequence). The CDR3 sequence is 15 residues long. V lost 1 base and J lost 6, with 12 bases in between. The CDR3 loop reads CATSRGDSRAGELFF. The CDR3 nucleotides are TGTGCCACCAGCAGAGGGGATTCCCGGGCCGGGGAGCTGTTTTTT.

The chain joins TRBV11-2 to TRBJ2-1; no reliable D call. This CDR3 spans 17 amino acids. Looked up from germline, CDR1 is SGHAT and CDR2 is FQNNGV. Trimming pared 5 bases from V and 8 bases from J, leaving 25 bases between. The CDR3: CASSQRTFPDPTDEQFF. Here the CDR3 DNA reads TGTGCCAGCAGCCAACGCACTTTCCCTGATCCGACTGATGAGCAGTTCTTC.

The chain joins TRBV29-1 to TRBJ2-5, with D possibly matching TRBD2 (7 bases). The tail of the sequence fits TRBJ2-7 better, so the J call may be wrong. The CDR3 has 13 residues. The germline V gene has CDR1 SQVTM and CDR2 ANQGSEA. CDR3 sequence reads: CSAVFGGPSEQYF. The CDR3 bases are TGCAGCGCCGTATTCGGGGGGCCCTCCGAGCAGTACTTC.

V gene TRBV7-2 combines with J gene TRBJ2-7; 10 nucleotides match TRBD2. The CDR3 sequence is 15 residues long. Germline V lookup: CDR1 SGHTA, CDR2 FQGNSA. With V trimmed by 3 bases and J by 4 bases, 6 bases remained unmatched. Here the CDR3 reads CASSFSRGLAYEQYF. CDR3 sequence (DNA): TGTGCCAGCAGCTTTAGTAGGGGACTAGCGTACGAGCAGTACTTC.

The chain recombines TRBV5-1 with TRBJ1-3; 7 bases are shared with TRBD1. The V gene's germline CDR1 is SGHRS and CDR2 YFSETQ. V trimming: 0 bases; J trimming: 0 bases; junction bases outside the gene matches: 6. There are 17 residues in the CDR3. Here the CDR3 DNA reads TGCGCCAGCAGCTTGGATGGGACAGCATCCTCTGGAAACACCATATATTTT. This gives the protein CASSLDGTASSGNTIYF. The full variable domain, with the rest looked up from reference TRBV5-1 and TRBJ1-3, is KAGVTQTPRYLIKTRGQQVTLSCSPISGHRSVSWYQQTPGQGLQFLFEYFSETQRNKGNFPGRFSGRQFSNSRSEMNVSTLELGDSALYLCASSLDGTASSGNTIYFGEGSWLTVV.

This clone was counted a few times. This chain links TRBV6-1 with TRBJ1-6; 9 bases are a match to TRBD1. The germline gives CDR1 MNHNS, CDR2 SASEGT. Trimming at V came to 6 bases and at J to 9 bases, leaving 9 bases not matched to a gene. The CDR3 runs 15 residues. DNA of the CDR3: TGTGCCAGCAGCGTCTCCGGACAGGGGAGTTCACCCCTCCACTTT. It specifies CASSVSGQGSSPLHF.

The rearrangement links TRBV30 to TRBJ2-3, with 8 nucleotides matching TRBD1. V lost 2 bases, J lost 0 bases, and 10 bases stayed unmatched. The CDR3 extends over 17 amino acids. Germline V CDR1 and CDR2: GTSNPN, SVGIG (reference sequence). The CDR3 DNA follows: TGTGCCTGGAGTCCGCGAAAAGGGACAGGAAGCACAGATACGCAGTATTTT. This encodes CAWSPRKGTGSTDTQYF.

This rearrangement joins TRBV29-1 to TRBJ1-2; 10 bases are a match to TRBD1. This CDR3 contains 16 residues. The trim removed 6 bases at V and 2 bases at J, leaving 12 bases unmatched. Germline V gene sequence: CDR1 SQVTM, CDR2 ANQGSEA. As DNA, the CDR3 is TGCAGCGTGAGTCCGGGACAGGGGTCCCGGAACTATGGCTACACCTTC. It translates to CSVSPGQGSRNYGYTF.

This chain links TRBV2 with TRBJ2-4; TRBD1 matches at 8 bases. CDR1 is SNHLY and CDR2 is FYNNEI in the germline V gene. The CDR3 spans 14 residues. Trimming at V came to 8 bases and at J to 4 bases, leaving 7 bases not matched to a gene. CDR3 loop: CASGAGGVKNIQYF. The CDR3, as DNA: TGTGCCAGCGGGGCAGGGGGCGTGAAAAACATTCAGTACTTC. The whole variable domain, filled in from reference TRBV2 and TRBJ2-4, reads EPEVTQTPSHQVTQMGQEVILRCVPISNHLYFYWYRQILGQKVEFLVSFYNNEISEKSEIFDDQFSVERPDGSNFTLKIRSTKLEDSAMYFCASGAGGVKNIQYFGAGTRLSVL.

This chain links TRBV5-1 with TRBJ2-2; a possible D gene is TRBD2 (6 bases). V was cut by 4 bases and J by 3 bases, with 13 bases left in between. Germline CDR1 reads SGHRS; CDR2 reads YFSETQ. The CDR3 covers 15 residues. In DNA, the CDR3 is TGCGCCAGCAGCCCTGGCGGGGTCGACACCGGGGAGCTGTTTTTT. It is translated as CASSPGGVDTGELFF.

This clone came up once. This chain links TRBV9 with TRBJ2-3; TRBD2 aligns across 9 bases. Germline loops: CDR1 SGDLS, CDR2 YYNGEE. V dropped 3 bases and J dropped 5; count of bases not matched to a gene: 7. This CDR3 region has 15 residues. The CDR3 is CASSASGVRGDTQYF. As DNA, the CDR3 is TGTGCCAGCAGCGCTAGCGGGGTACGAGGAGATACGCAGTATTTT.

This sequence joins TRBV18 and TRBJ1-1; D is ambiguous. Germline CDR1 reads KGHSH; CDR2 reads LQKENI. The CDR3 covers 14 residues. Trimming shortened V by 6 bases and J by 1 base, and 12 bases separated the two germline ends. This chain's CDR3 is CASSQEEANTEAFF. The CDR3 nucleotides are TGTGCCAGCTCCCAGGAAGAGGCGAACACTGAAGCTTTCTTT. Full variable domain (remainder filled in from reference TRBV18 and TRBJ1-1): NAGVMQNPRHLVRRRGQEARLRCSPMKGHSHVYWYRQLPEEGLKFMVYLQKENIIDESGMPKERFSAEFPKEGPSILRIQQVVRGDSAAYFCASSQEEANTEAFFGQGTRLTVV.